The clone carrying this T cell receptor beta chain was seen a single time. Some clones are missing from TCRdb's copy, which holds only in-frame ones; the method was immunoSEQ multiplex PCR. In the table there are 50,000 to 80,000 clones, 86% of which are singletons. The sample is drawn from a study of technical replicates of blood from several donors. CDR1 and CDR2 from the germline V gene are WNHNN and SYGVQD (reference sequence). This CDR3 is 14 amino acids long. Trimming removed 8 bases at V and 4 bases at J, with 17 bases between. This TCR derives from a human donor in good health. Some clones in this sample may be carry-over from other donors' samples. This chain links TRBV10-1 with TRBJ1-1, with D hard to call. Sequencing used PBMCs. Here the CDR3 DNA reads TGCGCCAGCTCTTCCTCCGGCCGGGGCACTGAAGCTTTCTTT. Its protein product is CASSSSGRGTEAFF.